This T cell receptor beta chain derives from a study of blood T cell repertoires in COVID-19. Background on the study: Sites across the United States, Italy and Spain contributed samples from acute and convalescent COVID-19. Sources were T cells, B-cell-depleted T cells, or PBMCs; the material itself was cDNA or gDNA.

Authors' processing steps: Amplification from reference gene primers served as the basis for estimated nucleated cell counts. Repertoires were generated with immunoSEQ multiplex PCR, while TCRdb's copy carries only in-frame clones and drops some. V, J and clone size are taken as reported in that table, and D and trimming were inferred from the DNA itself. The table includes some 130,000 clones, about 85% detected once. V shed 5 bases and J 8 bases; nucleotides not matched to a gene: 9. The CDR3 contains 15 residues. In germline, CDR1 is LNHDA, CDR2 SQIVND (reference sequence). The gene calls are TRBV19 and TRBJ1-4; 9 nucleotides align to TRBD1. The clonotype was recovered from a man older than 75 with acute or convalescent COVID-19. Sequenced material: peripheral blood. The CDR3 DNA sequence: TGTGCCAGTAGTGACAGGGGGGGATTGGGCGAAAAACTGTTTTTT. It specifies CASSDRGGLGEKLFF.